A selection of T cell receptor beta chains follows, all from one sample in a study of beta chain features in type 1 diabetes. Produced via immunoSEQ multiplex PCR; TCRdb's table is partial and in-frame only. The sample holds around 710,000 clones, around 12% seen once. The sequencing sample was made of naive CD4+ T cells from blood. These receptors all stem from a man in his thirties or forties with type 1 diabetes. Both conserved end residues are part of each CDR3. Each record gives: clone size, V gene, J gene, D gene, CDR3 DNA, CDR3 protein. D genes are given only for firm matches. Size is stated for part of the rows, as once, few or many counts, or as a class when the clone is expanded.

>.|TRBV27|TRBJ2-7|TRBD1
TGTGCCAGCAGTTCACCTCCCGGGACAGGGACCTACGAGCAGTACTTC
CASSSPPGTGTYEQYF
>.|TRBV19|TRBJ2-3|.
TGTGCCAGTCGCGACCCGAGGGCTAGCACAGATACGCAGTATTTT
CASRDPRASTDTQYF
>.|TRBV7-9|TRBJ2-5|TRBD1
TGTGCCAGCAGCTCAGGGGGCGCAGGGTGGGAGACCCAGTACTTC
CASSSGGAGWETQYF
>.|TRBV6-1|TRBJ1-2|.
TGTGCCAGCAGTGAGGTTCGGGGATCGGTGAGACTCTATGGCTACACCTTC
CASSEVRGSVRLYGYTF
>.|TRBV27|TRBJ1-5|.
TGTGCCAGCAGTTTAGGATCCTATAGCAATCAGCCCCAGCATTTT
CASSLGSYSNQPQHF
>.|TRBV9|TRBJ2-7|TRBD1
TGTGCCAGCAGCGTGGATGTCGGGACAGCTTACGCCGAGCAGTACTTC
CASSVDVGTAYAEQYF
>few|TRBV28|TRBJ1-2|TRBD1
TGTGCCAGCAGTTTGTCCCCGGGACAGGGAGATGGCTACACCTTC
CASSLSPGQGDGYTF
>.|TRBV19|TRBJ1-5|TRBD1
TGTGCCAGTAGGACAGGGAATCAGCCCCAGCATTTT
CASRTGNQPQHF
>few|TRBV6-5|TRBJ2-3|.
TGTGCCAGCAGACGATGGGAATCGAGCACAGATACGCAGTATTTT
CASRRWESSTDTQYF
>few|TRBV11-3|TRBJ1-3|.
TGTGCCAGCAGCTTATGGGGGCGACCTGGAAACACCATATATTTT
CASSLWGRPGNTIYF
>few|TRBV5-4|TRBJ1-6|.
TGTGCCAGCAGCCGGGACTTCACAAAGAATTCACCCCTCCACTTT
CASSRDFTKNSPLHF
>.|TRBV6-5|TRBJ1-5|TRBD1
TGTGCCAGCAGTCGGGACAGGGTTCAGCCCCAGCATTTT
CASSRDRVQPQHF
>.|TRBV7-8|TRBJ1-6|.
TGTGCCAGCACCCCAGACAGTCACTCACCCCTCCACTTT
CASTPDSHSPLHF
>few|TRBV7-9|TRBJ1-2|.
TGTGCCAGCAGCTTAGAGGCGGCCGGACCGGAGGGCTACACCTTC
CASSLEAAGPEGYTF
>few|TRBV9|TRBJ2-5|.
TGTGCCAGCAGCGTAGGCGAAGAGACCCAGTACTTC
CASSVGEETQYF
>few|TRBV6-6|TRBJ2-3|TRBD1
TGTGCCAGCAGACACAGGGGGCTTGGAGATACGCAGTATTTT
CASRHRGLGDTQYF
>few|TRBV25-1|TRBJ2-5|.
TGTGCCAGCACTACAGGGATCCAAGAGACCCAGTACTTC
CASTTGIQETQYF
>.|TRBV5-4|TRBJ2-1|.
TGTGCCAGCAGCCTAGGCGGCTCTTCCTACAATGAGCAGTTCTTC
CASSLGGSSYNEQFF
>.|TRBV27|TRBJ2-1|.
TGTGCCAGCAGTGCCGGAGGGGTCGGTAATAATGAGCAGTTCTTC
CASSAGGVGNNEQFF
>few|TRBV19|TRBJ1-4|TRBD1
TGTGCCAGTAGTATTGGAGGACAGGGTGTAAAACTGTTTTTT
CASSIGGQGVKLFF
>few|TRBV29-1|TRBJ2-1|TRBD1
TGCAGCGCTGATCGTGGACAGGCCTACAATGAGCAGTTCTTC
CSADRGQAYNEQFF
>.|TRBV6-6|TRBJ1-1|.
TGTGCCAGCAGCCTACAGGGAGGGGACACTGAAGCTTTCTTT
CASSLQGGDTEAFF
>.|TRBV4-2|TRBJ2-1|.
TGTGCCAGCAGCCAAGAAGTGCCAGTTTCCTACAATGAGCAGTTCTTC
CASSQEVPVSYNEQFF
>.|TRBV10-3|TRBJ1-2|TRBD1
TGTGCCATCAGTGCAGGGGGCTTTGACTATGGCTACACCTTC
CAISAGGFDYGYTF
>few|TRBV5-5|TRBJ2-5|TRBD2
TGTGCCAGCAGCTCCTCCGGGACTAGCGGGGAGACCCAGTACTTC
CASSSSGTSGETQYF
>few|TRBV30|TRBJ1-5|.
TGTGCCTGGAGTGGAGGCTATCAGCCCCAGCATTTT
CAWSGGYQPQHF
>.|TRBV29-1|TRBJ1-2|.
TGCAGCGTTGGACAGGCCGTCTCTAACTATGGCTACACCTTC
CSVGQAVSNYGYTF
>few|TRBV18|TRBJ1-1|TRBD1
TGTGCCAGCTCACCAATTCACAGGGACAGGGAAGCTTTCTTT
CASSPIHRDREAFF
>.|TRBV7-3|TRBJ1-1|.
TGTGCCAGCAGCTTAGGGCATGGCACTGAAGCTTTCTTT
CASSLGHGTEAFF
>.|TRBV19|TRBJ1-6|TRBD1
TGTGCCAGTAGTCCGGGACAGGGGCCAGCACCCCTCCACTTT
CASSPGQGPAPLHF
>few|TRBV6-5|TRBJ1-4|TRBD1
TGTGCCAGCAAGGGGACAGGGTCTCAAAAACTGTTTTTT
CASKGTGSQKLFF
>.|TRBV7-2|TRBJ2-5|.
TGTGCCAGCAGCTTAGAACTTTTCCAAGAGACCCAGTACTTC
CASSLELFQETQYF
>.|TRBV13|TRBJ1-2|.
TGTGCCAGCAGCTTGTTGACATCAACCTATGGCTACACCTTC
CASSLLTSTYGYTF
>few|TRBV13|TRBJ1-5|.
TGTGCCAGCAGCTTATTTAGGGTGGGGGGCAATCAGCCCCAGCATTTT
CASSLFRVGGNQPQHF
>.|TRBV2|TRBJ1-2|TRBD1
TGTGCCAGCAGTGTTAAGGGGGCTGGCTATGGCTACACCTTC
CASSVKGAGYGYTF
>.|TRBV4-3|TRBJ1-2|.
TGCGCCAGCAGCCAAGAGTCAGGGGACTATGGCTACACCTTC
CASSQESGDYGYTF
>many|TRBV7-9|TRBJ2-3|.
TGTGCCAGCAGCTTGACAGATACGCAGTATTTT
CASSLTDTQYF
>.|TRBV7-9|TRBJ1-3|.
TGTGCCAGCAGCTGGACCGAGGGGGTTGGAAACACCATATATTTT
CASSWTEGVGNTIYF
>few|TRBV14|TRBJ1-6|.
TGTGCCAGCTCTCCACAGGGACATTCACCCCTCCACTTT
CASSPQGHSPLHF
>.|TRBV5-1|TRBJ1-2|.
TGCGCCAGCAGCTTGGCAGGAGGCGCTGACTATGGCTACACCTTC
CASSLAGGADYGYTF